Listed here are 4 T cell receptor beta chains from one sample, sequenced in a study of T cell responses to AZD1222 COVID-19 vaccine. The repertoire was sequenced with immunoSEQ multiplex PCR; TCRdb's copy has only in-frame clones and lacks some. This table has around 130,000 clones, about 94% appearing once. The specimen was peripheral blood, collected on day 0 of AZD1222 vaccination. These receptors came from an adult in good health.

V gene TRBV4-1 combines with J gene TRBJ1-1; D possibly corresponds to TRBD1 (5 bases). The CDR3 sequence is 14 residues long. Germline V gene lookup returns CDR1 MGHRA and CDR2 YSYEKL. V lost 1 base to trimming and J lost 2 bases, with 8 bases between them. Written as DNA, the CDR3 is TGCGCCAGCAGCCAAGCCGGGACTAACACTGAAGCTTTCTTT. The encoded protein is CASSQAGTNTEAFF.

The gene calls are TRBV5-1 and TRBJ1-1; D gene uncertain. Germline-derived CDR1 and CDR2 are SGHRS and YFSETQ. This CDR3 region has 14 residues. V lost 0 bases and J lost 1, with 7 bases in between. The CDR3 DNA reads as TGCGCCAGCAGCTTGGGGCAGCAGAACACTGAAGCTTTCTTT. Amino acids: CASSLGQQNTEAFF.

This chain's CDR3 is CASSMDSKNIQYF. The CDR3 region has the DNA TGTGCCAGCAGCATGGACAGCAAAAACATTCAGTACTTC. J is TRBJ2-4 and V is TRBV7-3, with a possible D match to TRBD1 (6 bases). V dropped 5 bases and J dropped 3 bases, with 8 bases sitting between them. This CDR3 has 13 amino acids. Germline-derived CDR1 and CDR2 are SGHTA and FQGTGA.

The gene calls are TRBV30 and TRBJ2-7; the D call may be TRBD1 or TRBD2 (5 bases each). Germline loops: CDR1 GTSNPN, CDR2 SVGIG (reference sequence). V lost 3 bases and J 2 bases, leaving 20 bases between the germline ends. There are 16 residues in the CDR3. CDR3 sequence (DNA): TGTGCCTGGAGAGAATTCGGGACCGCCGGGGCCTACGAGCAGTACTTC. Encoded protein: CAWREFGTAGAYEQYF.